This TCR beta chain was recovered during a study of blood T cell repertoires in COVID-19. For the study at large: Spain, Italy and the United States supplied samples that represented acute and convalescent COVID-19.

The CDR3 extends over 15 amino acids. J gave up 0 bases and V 3 bases, and 0 bases lay outside the gene matches. Germline V gives CDR1 SNHLY, CDR2 FYNNEI. Assay used: immunoSEQ multiplex PCR; TCRdb lists only in-frame clones, some missing. Of 300,000 or so clones in the sample, around 89% are singletons; the top ten hold roughly 3.7%. This clonotype was sampled from a middle-aged woman with acute or convalescent COVID-19. The sequencing input was peripheral blood. This sequence joins TRBV2 and TRBJ2-5, with 11 bases lining up with TRBD2. CDR3 loop: CASSDSGGDQETQYF. The CDR3 DNA follows: TGTGCCAGCAGTGATAGCGGGGGGGACCAAGAGACCCAGTACTTC.